A single sample gave rise to the 22 T cell receptor beta chains below, sequenced in a study of CD8 T cells in Susac syndrome. The RNA, about 0.45 to 1 ug, was put through reverse transcription using random hexamers. TCRdb reanalysed the immunoSEQ multiplex PCR reads using MiXCR and keeps one entry per CDR3 protein. The top ten hold 0.75% of the sample, which has about 53,000 distinct CDR3 sequences, 95% seen once. The specimen sequenced was CD8+ T cells from PBMCs. Every receptor here comes from a human donor with Susac syndrome.

This clonotype was recorded once. This chain uses TRBV7-9 with TRBJ2-1, with TRBD1 matching over 10 bases. Per germline, CDR1 SEHNR and CDR2 FQNEAQ (reference sequence). V dropped 5 bases and J dropped 13; count of bases not matched to a gene: 8. This CDR3 is built from 13 residues. CDR3 amino acids: CASSPAGTGEQFF. In DNA form, the CDR3 reads TGTGCCAGCAGCCCTGCGGGGACAGGGGAACAGTTCTTC.

J is TRBJ2-7 and V is TRBV9; 13 bases are a match to TRBD2. Germline trimming cut 3 bases from V and 2 bases from J; bases unmatched to any gene: 8. This CDR3 contains 17 residues. CDR1 SGDLS and CDR2 YYNGEE come from the germline V gene. The CDR3 loop reads CASSDSTSGGPTYEQYF. The CDR3 bases are TGTGCCAGCAGCGATTCGACTAGCGGGGGGCCTACCTACGAGCAGTACTTC.

V gene TRBV20-1 combines with J gene TRBJ1-2; D is unclear. This CDR3 has 13 residues. From germline, CDR1 is DFQATT and CDR2 SNEGSKA (reference sequence). The V and J ends lost 5 bases and 0 bases respectively, with 10 bases between them. CDR3 in DNA: TGCAGTGCTCCCGAATCAGCTAACTATGGCTACACCTTC. Translated, it gives CSAPESANYGYTF.

This chain uses TRBV20-1 with TRBJ2-7; 9 nucleotides align to TRBD1. The V segment lost 2 bases and the J segment 6 bases; nucleotides outside the gene matches: 14. The CDR3 has 16 amino acids. The germline V gene encodes CDR1 DFQATT and CDR2 SNEGSKA (reference sequence). In DNA, the CDR3 is TGCAGTGCTAGAAGCTTCGACGGACAGGGGCCCTCCGAGCAGTACTTC. Its protein product is CSARSFDGQGPSEQYF.

V is TRBV9 and J is TRBJ1-1; 7 bases align to TRBD1. Per the germline V gene, CDR1 is SGDLS and CDR2 is YYNGEE. The V segment lost 0 bases and the J segment 5 bases; nucleotides outside the gene matches: 1. The CDR3 sequence is 13 residues long. As DNA, the CDR3 is TGTGCCAGCAGCGTAGGACAGGGAACTGAAGCTTTCTTT. This gives the protein CASSVGQGTEAFF.

The J gene is TRBJ2-5, the V gene TRBV27, with 12 bases identical to TRBD2. CDR1 MNHEY and CDR2 SMNVEV come from the germline V gene (reference sequence). The J segment lost 5 bases and the V segment lost 5 bases, leaving 6 bases of the junction unmatched. This CDR3 contains 15 residues. CDR3 bases: TGTGCCAGCAGTCCACGGACTAGCGGGGCTGAGACCCAGTACTTC. Translated: CASSPRTSGAETQYF.

The chain joins TRBV14 to TRBJ2-1, with D perhaps matching TRBD2 (5 bases). Germline-derived CDR1 and CDR2 are SGHDN and FVKESK. The CDR3 has 13 amino acids. The V gene lost 10 bases and the J gene lost 4 bases, with 14 bases spanning the gap. The CDR3 nucleotides read TGTGCCACCAATTTTGGAGGTTACAATGAGCAGTTCTTC. Protein: CATNFGGYNEQFF.

The chain carries TRBV6-5 and TRBJ2-1; the D is unclear. V was shortened by 6 bases and J by 6 bases, with 6 bases between the two germline ends. Germline V gene sequence: CDR1 MNHEY, CDR2 SVGAGI. CDR3 length equals 11 residues. The CDR3 DNA follows: TGTGCCAGCAGAGACGTCAATGAGCAGTTCTTC. Translating gives CASRDVNEQFF.

The rearrangement uses TRBV11-2 and TRBJ2-3; 9 positions agree with TRBD2. CDR1 and CDR2 (germline): SGHAT, FQNNGV. V lost 5 bases to trimming and J lost 2 bases; unmatched junction nucleotides: 5. The CDR3 consists of 15 residues. The CDR3 nucleotides are TGTGCCAGCAGCCATGGGACTAGCTACACAGATACGCAGTATTTT. Translated, it gives CASSHGTSYTDTQYF. Complete variable domain (other parts from reference TRBV11-2 and TRBJ2-3): EAGVAQSPRYKIIEKRQSVAFWCNPISGHATLYWYQQILGQGPKLLIQFQNNGVVDDSQLPKDRFSAERLKGVDSTLKIQPAKLEDSAVYLCASSHGTSYTDTQYFGPGTRLTVL.

This rearrangement joins TRBV4-3 to TRBJ2-4, with 9 bases lining up with TRBD2. After removal of 1 base from V and 7 bases from J, the junction contained 5 bases not matched to a gene. CDR3 length: 15 residues. Per the germline V gene, CDR1 is LGHNA and CDR2 is YSLEER. The CDR3 loop is CASSQGGGGGNIQYF. CDR3 coding DNA: TGCGCCAGCAGCCAAGGAGGCGGGGGGGGCAACATTCAGTACTTC.

The genes are TRBV7-3 and TRBJ2-1; TRBD2 is a possible D gene (6 bases). The ends were cut back, 5 bases at V and 3 bases at J, with 11 bases in the middle. There are 14 residues in the CDR3. Germline loops: CDR1 SGHTA, CDR2 FQGTGA. This CDR3 reads CASSPNGGYNEQFF. As DNA, the CDR3 is TGTGCCAGCAGCCCTAACGGGGGCTACAATGAGCAGTTCTTC.

This chain joins TRBV20-1 and TRBJ2-3; D possibly corresponds to TRBD1 (5 bases). In germline, CDR1 is DFQATT, CDR2 SNEGSKA (reference sequence). The CDR3 runs 14 residues. The V end lost 0 bases, the J end lost 10 bases, and 17 bases lay between the germline ends. CDR3 nucleotide sequence: TGCAGTGCTAGAGATCCCAGATCAGGGTGGTCGCAGTATTTT. Translated: CSARDPRSGWSQYF.

The V call is TRBV5-6, the J call TRBJ2-7, with D possibly TRBD1 on 6 matching bases. Germline CDR1 SGHDT, CDR2 YYEEEE. V was shortened by 0 bases and J by 3 bases, with 10 bases between the two germline ends. The CDR3 sequence is 14 residues long. CDR3 in DNA: TGTGCCAGCAGCTTGGGAACAGGGCACTACGAGCAGTACTTC. Translated, it gives CASSLGTGHYEQYF.

As DNA, the CDR3 is TGTGCCAGCAGCCCTCAATCGGGGATTAGTACTGAAGCTTTCTTT. Encoded protein: CASSPQSGISTEAFF. The V call is TRBV7-9, the J call TRBJ1-1; no reliable D call. Per germline, CDR1 SEHNR and CDR2 FQNEAQ (reference sequence). The V gene lost 5 bases and the J gene lost 5 bases, with 18 bases spanning the gap. The CDR3 covers 15 residues.

The rearrangement links TRBV11-2 to TRBJ2-1; no definite D call. The CDR3 consists of 11 residues. Trimming took 0 bases from V and 9 from J, leaving 3 bases between them. CDR1 is SGHAT, CDR2 FQNNGV, per germline. Here the CDR3 reads CASSLEPEQFF. The CDR3 DNA sequence: TGTGCCAGCAGCTTAGAGCCTGAGCAGTTCTTC.

The chain employs TRBV5-1 and TRBJ1-5, with D perhaps matching TRBD1 (6 bases). Germline V gene data show CDR1 as SGHRS and CDR2 as YFSETQ. The CDR3 loop spans 14 amino acids. Deletions cut 0 bases from V and 6 bases from J, with 10 bases between. The CDR3 DNA reads as TGCGCCAGCAGCTTGGAGGGAGGGGGTCAGCCCCAGCATTTT. As protein: CASSLEGGGQPQHF.

The CDR3 spells CASSPPLVTTEAFF. The CDR3 bases are TGTGCCAGCAGCCCCCCCCTAGTTACTACTGAAGCTTTCTTT. The V and J genes are TRBV7-6 and TRBJ1-1; D remains unclear. This CDR3 has 14 residues. The germline V and J ends were trimmed by 5 bases and 5 bases, with 15 bases remaining between them. CDR1 is SGHVS, CDR2 FNYEAQ, per germline. Variable domain in full (rest from reference TRBV7-6 and TRBJ1-1): GAGVSQSPRYKVTKRGQDVALRCDPISGHVSLYWYRQALGQGPEFLTYFNYEAQQDKSGLPNDRFSAERPEGSISTLTIQRTEQRDSAMYRCASSPPLVTTEAFFGQGTRLTVV.

The CDR3 sequence is CASSQDGTSDGTDTQYF. In DNA, the CDR3 is TGCGCCAGCAGCCAAGACGGGACTAGCGACGGCACAGATACGCAGTATTTT. The chain links TRBV4-3 to TRBJ2-3, with 10 bases lining up with TRBD2. The V gene's germline CDR1 is LGHNA and CDR2 YSLEER. V was clipped by 0 bases and J by 1 base; unmatched bases: 4. The CDR3 runs to 17 residues.

The J gene is TRBJ2-6, the V gene TRBV7-8, with D possibly being TRBD2 (5 bases). The length of the CDR3 is 17 residues. The V gene lost 2 bases and the J gene lost 2 bases, with 13 bases spanning the gap. Germline V gene data show CDR1 as SGHVS and CDR2 as FQNEAQ. The CDR3: CASSLYPRVAGANVLTF. CDR3 DNA sequence: TGTGCCAGCAGCTTATATCCGAGGGTAGCTGGGGCCAACGTCCTGACTTTC.

This rearrangement joins TRBV6-2 or TRBV6-3 to TRBJ2-1; D might be TRBD2 (5 bases). CDR1 is MNHEY, CDR2 SVGEGT, per germline. This CDR3 is built from 16 residues. Trimming left V 6 bases short and J 2 bases short, with 17 bases between. In nucleotides, the CDR3 is TGTGCCAGCAGAGGTGGAGGCGGAGCGGCCTACAATGAGCAGTTCTTC. It specifies CASRGGGGAAYNEQFF.

This chain connects TRBV4-1 to TRBJ1-6; 9 bases are a match to TRBD1. J gave up 7 bases and V 7 bases, and 8 bases lay outside the gene matches. This CDR3 has 15 amino acids. Germline lookup yields CDR1 MGHRA and CDR2 YSYEKL. Written as DNA, the CDR3 is TGCGCCAGCACTCCCCGGGACAGGGACAATTCACCCCTCCACTTT. Its protein is CASTPRDRDNSPLHF.

The gene calls are TRBV19 and TRBJ1-3; D uncertain. CDR3 length: 17 residues. Germline V gives CDR1 LNHDA, CDR2 SQIVND (reference sequence). V was pared by 3 bases and J by 0 bases, with 15 bases between. The CDR3 DNA sequence: TGTGCCAGTAGTATTATGGTCCCGGGAGACTCTGGAAACACCATATATTTT. Its protein product is CASSIMVPGDSGNTIYF. Filled out from reference TRBV19 and TRBJ1-3, the complete variable domain reads DGGITQSPKYLFRKEGQNVTLSCEQNLNHDAMYWYRQDPGQGLRLIYYSQIVNDFQKGDIAEGYSVSREKKESFPLTVTSAQKNPTAFYLCASSIMVPGDSGNTIYFGEGSWLTVV.